The entry that follows covers one T cell receptor beta chain sequence. Sequencing was performed with immunoSEQ multiplex PCR; in TCRdb, only in-frame clones are kept and a portion is missing. The repertoire holds 65,000 to 70,000 clones, with nearly 90% as singletons. The data were obtained in a study of OX40 agonist ivuxolimab in advanced cancers. As for the study in general: Patients assigned to dose escalation were diagnosed with hepatocellular carcinoma, melanoma, renal cell or head and neck cancer.

The germline V gene encodes CDR1 MNHNY and CDR2 SVGAGI (reference sequence). The CDR3 consists of 16 residues. V shed 5 bases, J shed 3 bases, and the junction held 6 bases outside the gene matches. The chain carries TRBV6-6 and TRBJ2-3; TRBD1 matches at 12 bases. The sequence came from an adult with an advanced solid tumor such as melanoma, head and neck, liver or kidney cancer. The specimen was CD4+ or CD8+ T cells sorted from blood, collected in a trial of the OX40 agonist ivuxolimab. As DNA, the CDR3 is TGTGCCAGCAGTCAGGGACAGGGGGCAAGAACAGATACGCAGTATTTT. This gives the protein CASSQGQGARTDTQYF.